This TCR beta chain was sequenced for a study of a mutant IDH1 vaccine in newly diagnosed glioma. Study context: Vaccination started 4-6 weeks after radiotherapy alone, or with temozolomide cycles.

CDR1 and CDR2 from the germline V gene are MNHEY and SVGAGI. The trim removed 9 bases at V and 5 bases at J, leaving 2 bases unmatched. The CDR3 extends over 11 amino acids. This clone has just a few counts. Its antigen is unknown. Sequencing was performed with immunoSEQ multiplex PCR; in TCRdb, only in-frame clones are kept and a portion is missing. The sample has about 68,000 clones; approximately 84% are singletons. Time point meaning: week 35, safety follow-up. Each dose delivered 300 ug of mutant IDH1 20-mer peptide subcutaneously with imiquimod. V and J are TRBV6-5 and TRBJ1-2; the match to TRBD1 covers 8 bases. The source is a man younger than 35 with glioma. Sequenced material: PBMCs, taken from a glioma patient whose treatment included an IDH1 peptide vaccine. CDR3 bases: TGTGCCAGTCGGACAGGGTATGGCTACACCTTC. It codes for CASRTGYGYTF.